The 25 T cell receptor beta chains in this list originate from one sample, sequenced in a study of immune evolution from preneoplasia to lung adenocarcinoma. Clones were sequenced by immunoSEQ multiplex PCR, and TCRdb holds only the in-frame ones, with some missing. The profile shows about 2,000 clones, 70% to 85% of them singletons. Sequenced material: FFPE adjacent normal lung tissue. The source of these receptors is an older person with lung adenocarcinoma.

This clone turned up a few times. The chain is built from TRBV29-1 and TRBJ1-1; 7 positions match TRBD1. There are 15 residues in the CDR3. The V segment lost 7 bases and the J segment 4 bases; nucleotides outside the gene matches: 15. CDR1 is SQVTM, CDR2 ANQGSEA, per germline. CDR3 loop: CSGDGMTGSFTEAFF. DNA for the CDR3: TGCAGCGGCGACGGGATGACAGGGTCGTTCACTGAAGCTTTCTTT.

The chain recombines TRBV18 with TRBJ2-1; D unclear. CDR3 length equals 13 residues. Germline V gives CDR1 KGHSH, CDR2 LQKENI. Trimming cost V 3 bases and J 10 bases, with 13 bases left between them. CDR3 sequence reads: CASSPTPQAEQFF. The DNA for the CDR3 is TGTGCCAGCTCACCCACACCGCAGGCGGAGCAGTTCTTC.

J is TRBJ2-7 and V is TRBV7-2, with D unresolved. CDR3 length: 12 residues. Per the germline V gene, CDR1 is SGHTA and CDR2 is FQGNSA. V was cut by 4 bases and J by 2 bases, with 6 bases left in between. This chain's CDR3 is CASSSQAYEQYF. Here the CDR3 DNA reads TGTGCCAGCAGCTCCCAAGCCTACGAGCAGTACTTC.

V gene TRBV23-1 combines with J gene TRBJ2-7; TRBD2 might be the D (5 bases). TRBV23-1 is annotated as an ORF whose role is uncertain. The CDR3 is 15 amino acids. Trimming pared 0 bases from V and 0 bases from J, leaving 9 bases between. CDR3 nucleotide sequence: TGCGCCAGCAGTCAATCGAGGACTGCCTCCTACGAGCAGTACTTC. Translation gives CASSQSRTASYEQYF.

The gene calls are TRBV4-1 and TRBJ1-1; D is perhaps TRBD1 (5 bases). The CDR3 totals 15 residues. Germline V gene data show CDR1 as MGHRA and CDR2 as YSYEKL. V lost 1 base and J lost 6, with 15 bases in between. The CDR3 reads CASSQVFGGSPEAFF. The CDR3 DNA sequence: TGCGCCAGCAGCCAAGTTTTCGGGGGGAGCCCTGAAGCTTTCTTT.

The chain combines TRBV6-5 with TRBJ2-5, with D maybe TRBD1 (6 bases). Trimming shortened V by 8 bases and J by 5 bases, and 18 bases separated the two germline ends. Germline CDR1 reads MNHEY; CDR2 reads SVGAGI. This CDR3 comprises 14 residues. This chain's CDR3 is CASLDTGRRETQYF. The DNA for the CDR3 is TGTGCCAGCTTAGACACAGGGCGAAGGGAGACCCAGTACTTC.

The rearrangement uses TRBV5-6 and TRBJ2-5; tentatively, D is TRBD1 (5 bases). CDR3 size: 14 residues. From germline, CDR1 is SGHDT and CDR2 YYEEEE. Deletions cut 6 bases from V and 3 bases from J, with 15 bases between. DNA of the CDR3: TGTGCCAGCAATCCCAGGGAACGGGAAGAGACCCAGTACTTC. Translation: CASNPREREETQYF.

The chain carries TRBV30 and TRBJ2-2; 7 bases map to TRBD1. V lost 5 bases, J lost 7 bases, and 13 bases stayed unmatched. The CDR3 totals 15 residues. Germline CDR1 and CDR2: GTSNPN and SVGIG (reference sequence). DNA of the CDR3: TGTGCCTGGCGTCACGACAGGGTTGAAAGCGGGGAGCTGTTTTTT. It specifies CAWRHDRVESGELFF.

The V gene is TRBV2, the J gene TRBJ2-5, with D possibly matching TRBD2 (5 bases). Per the germline V gene, CDR1 is SNHLY and CDR2 is FYNNEI. The CDR3 runs to 15 residues. V lost 3 bases to trimming and J lost 5 bases, with 16 bases between them. CDR3 bases: TGTGCCAGCAGTGATGTGGAAACTCCGGGGGAGACCCAGTACTTC. Translation gives CASSDVETPGETQYF.

This chain uses TRBV19 with TRBJ1-4; D remains ambiguous. V shed 1 base and J shed 7 bases, with 4 bases lying between them. This CDR3 has 12 amino acids. Germline CDR1 is LNHDA and CDR2 is SQIVND (reference sequence). The CDR3 region has the DNA TGTGCCAGTAGTATAGGCGGTGAAAAACTGTTTTTT. It specifies CASSIGGEKLFF.

The rearrangement joins TRBV2 to TRBJ1-2, with D perhaps TRBD1 (6 bases). Germline assignment: CDR1 SNHLY and CDR2 FYNNEI. This CDR3 spans 13 amino acids. The V end lost 6 bases, the J end lost 8 bases, and 16 bases lay between the germline ends. This chain's CDR3 is CASRTGGSDGYTF. In DNA form, the CDR3 reads TGTGCCAGCAGGACCGGGGGCTCTGACGGCTACACCTTC.

The chain employs TRBV19 and TRBJ2-5; D is uncertain. V gave up 3 bases and J gave up 5 bases, with 7 bases separating them. The CDR3 is made up of 12 amino acids. Germline V gene data show CDR1 as LNHDA and CDR2 as SQIVND (reference sequence). CDR3 in DNA: TGTGCCAGTAGTATTAACGGGGAGACCCAGTACTTC. Residues: CASSINGETQYF.

The rearrangement joins TRBV4-3 to TRBJ2-7; the match to TRBD2 covers 7 bases. The CDR3 is made up of 17 amino acids. CDR1 is LGHNA and CDR2 is YSLEER in the germline V gene. V was clipped by 0 bases and J by 4 bases; unmatched bases: 12. The CDR3 loop is CASSQDLPAGLRYEQYF. DNA of the CDR3: TGCGCCAGCAGCCAAGATCTACCAGCGGGATTGCGGTACGAGCAGTACTTC.

The chain combines TRBV5-5 with TRBJ2-7, with D uncertain. Germline V lookup: CDR1 SGHKS, CDR2 YYEKEE (reference sequence). V was trimmed by 4 bases and J by 3 bases, leaving 5 bases between them. The CDR3 length is 11 residues. The CDR3 nucleotides are TGTGCCAGCAGCCTGGACTACGAGCAGTACTTC. Protein: CASSLDYEQYF.

The chain carries TRBV11-2 and TRBJ2-3, with D tentatively TRBD1 or TRBD2 (5 bases each). The CDR3 spans 14 residues. Trimming stripped 8 bases from V and 4 bases from J, with 16 bases between. Germline V gene sequence: CDR1 SGHAT, CDR2 FQNNGV. This CDR3 is CASSSRGFADTQYF. The CDR3 DNA reads TGTGCCAGCTCCTCGAGGGGCTTCGCAGATACGCAGTATTTT. Filled out from reference TRBV11-2 and TRBJ2-3, the complete variable domain reads EAGVAQSPRYKIIEKRQSVAFWCNPISGHATLYWYQQILGQGPKLLIQFQNNGVVDDSQLPKDRFSAERLKGVDSTLKIQPAKLEDSAVYLCASSSRGFADTQYFGPGTRLTVL.

In the case of this clone: The junction does not match germline at one end; this may be a read error. CDR3 coding DNA: TGTACCAGCAGCTTAGCCGGGGGGACGAACTATGGCTACACCTTC. It codes for CTSSLAGGTNYGYTF. The chain employs TRBV7-9 and TRBJ1-2; tentatively, D is TRBD1 (5 bases). Germline V gene data show CDR1 as SEHNR and CDR2 as FQNEAQ (reference sequence). This CDR3 has 15 residues.

V usage is TRBV4-3 and J usage is TRBJ1-2; D gene ambiguous. Trimming removed 0 bases from V and 0 bases from J, with 8 bases in between. The length of the CDR3 is 15 residues. Germline V gives CDR1 LGHNA, CDR2 YSLEER. The CDR3 coding sequence is TGCGCCAGCAGCCAAGACGGCCGCTCTAACTATGGCTACACCTTC. It codes for CASSQDGRSNYGYTF.

The chain links TRBV29-1 to TRBJ2-5; 8 bases are a match to TRBD2. The CDR3 contains 13 residues. V trimming: 7 bases; J trimming: 5 bases; junction bases outside the gene matches: 9. Germline V gene sequence: CDR1 SQVTM, CDR2 ANQGSEA. The CDR3 coding sequence is TGCAGCGGGACGGCGGGCGGGAGGGAGACCCAGTACTTC. Protein sequence: CSGTAGGRETQYF.

As DNA, the CDR3 is TGTGCCAGCAGCTGGGGACAGGGGCTGAACAATGAGCAGTTCTTC. Protein: CASSWGQGLNNEQFF. This chain uses TRBV13 with TRBJ2-1; 10 bases are a match to TRBD1. The junction had 5 bases not matched to a gene; V was cut back by 4 bases and J by 5 bases. The CDR3 has 15 amino acids. CDR1 and CDR2 (germline): PRHDT, FYEKMQ (reference sequence).

This chain connects TRBV19 to TRBJ2-7; D might be TRBD1 or TRBD2, each matching 5 bases. This CDR3 is built from 16 residues. The V gene's germline CDR1 is LNHDA and CDR2 SQIVND (reference sequence). V lost 2 bases and J 4 bases, leaving 18 bases between the germline ends. The CDR3, as DNA: TGTGCCAGTAGTATATCTTCAGAGGGACCAATATACGAGCAGTACTTC. The encoded protein is CASSISSEGPIYEQYF.

The chain uses TRBV6-5 and TRBJ1-2, with 9 bases matching TRBD1. The CDR3 length is 13 residues. Germline CDR1 is MNHEY and CDR2 is SVGAGI. V lost 6 bases and J lost 3; bases outside the gene matches: 2. The CDR3 protein is CASRTGGYYGYTF. CDR3 bases: TGTGCCAGCAGGACAGGGGGGTACTATGGCTACACCTTC.

The rearrangement joins TRBV6-5 to TRBJ1-1; possibly TRBD1 for D (5 bases). V was shortened by 8 bases and J by 4 bases, with 14 bases between the two germline ends. The CDR3 is 13 residues long. Germline V gene data show CDR1 as MNHEY and CDR2 as SVGAGI. The CDR3 nucleotides read TGTGCCAGCGGGACGGGGACGGGCACTGAAGCTTTCTTT. Residues: CASGTGTGTEAFF.

The chain couples TRBV4-3 to TRBJ2-1; the D call may be TRBD1 or TRBD2 (6 bases each). Germline-derived CDR1 and CDR2 are LGHNA and YSLEER. The CDR3 has 16 amino acids. With 1 base removed from V and 6 bases from J, the gap between germline ends came to 16 bases. The CDR3 sequence is CASSQATGGRGNEQFF. The CDR3 coding sequence is TGCGCCAGCAGCCAAGCCACCGGGGGCCGGGGCAATGAGCAGTTCTTC.

CDR3 DNA: TGTGCCAGCAGACAGGGGTCATCCTACCGGGGGGAAAAACTGTTTTTT. The encoded protein is CASRQGSSYRGEKLFF. The chain joins TRBV7-9 to TRBJ1-4, with 7 positions matching TRBD1. V was pared by 6 bases and J by 8 bases, with 15 bases of the junction left unmatched. CDR1 and CDR2 (germline): SEHNR, FQNEAQ (reference sequence). This CDR3 has 16 residues.

In this sample, this clone turned up once. The J gene is TRBJ2-5, the V gene TRBV7-6; no definite D call. The germline V gene has CDR1 SGHVS and CDR2 FNYEAQ. Trimming shortened V by 3 bases and J by 1 base, and 3 bases separated the two germline ends. CDR3 length: 12 residues. The CDR3 DNA is TGTGCCAGCAGCTTGCCCCAAGAGACCCAGTACTTC. This encodes CASSLPQETQYF.